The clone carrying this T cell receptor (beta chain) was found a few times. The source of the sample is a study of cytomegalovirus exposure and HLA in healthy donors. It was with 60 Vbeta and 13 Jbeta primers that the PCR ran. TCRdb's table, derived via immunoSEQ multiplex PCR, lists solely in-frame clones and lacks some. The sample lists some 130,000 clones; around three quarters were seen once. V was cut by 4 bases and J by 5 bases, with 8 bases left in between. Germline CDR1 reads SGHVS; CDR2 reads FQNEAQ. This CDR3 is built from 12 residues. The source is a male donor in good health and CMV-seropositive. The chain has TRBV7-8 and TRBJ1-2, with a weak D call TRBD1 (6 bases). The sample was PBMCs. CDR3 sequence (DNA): TGTGCCAGCAGCTCCGGACAGTATGGCTACACCTTC. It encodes CASSSGQYGYTF.